This T cell receptor (beta chain) stems from a study of blood T cell repertoires in COVID-19. Profiling relied on immunoSEQ multiplex PCR, and the TCRdb table lists in-frame clones only, not all of them. The sample lists 200,000 to 300,000 clones; 75% to 90% were seen once. Germline CDR1 is LNHDA and CDR2 is SQIVND (reference sequence). This CDR3 is 17 amino acids long. V trimming: 1 base; J trimming: 6 bases; junction bases outside the gene matches: 7. The TCR was taken from a man aged 45 to 65 who had been exposed to COVID-19. This chain joins TRBV19 and TRBJ2-2; 11 nucleotides align to TRBD1. Sequenced sample: PBMCs or T cells enriched from blood (not recorded which). The CDR3 here is CASSIAWTGGIAGELFF. The DNA of the CDR3 is TGTGCCAGTAGTATAGCCTGGACAGGGGGCATCGCCGGGGAGCTGTTTTTT.